This T cell receptor beta chain stems from a study of CD8 T cells in Susac syndrome. Reverse transcription of roughly 0.45 to 1 ug RNA was performed with random hexamers. Amplification of the TCR beta CDR3 was carried out by immunoSEQ multiplex PCR, which spanned a total of 54 Vbeta and 13 Jbeta segments. TCRdb independently ran MiXCR on the immunoSEQ multiplex PCR reads; one entry per CDR3 protein. The repertoire holds 200,000 or so distinct CDR3 sequences, with 80% to 95% as singletons. CDR3 length: 15 amino acids. Germline values: CDR1 MGHDK, CDR2 SYGVNS. The trim removed 4 bases at V and 6 bases at J, leaving 10 bases unmatched. Those who served as multiple sclerosis controls were treatment-naive patients with stable or active relapsing-remitting disease.

Sequences were obtained from CD8+ T cells from PBMCs. The chain links TRBV25-1 to TRBJ2-7; TRBD1 aligns across 9 bases. The TCR comes from a human donor with multiple sclerosis. CDR3 amino acids: CASSGGGQGISEQYF. The CDR3 region has the DNA TGTGCCAGCAGTGGGGGGGGACAGGGAATAAGCGAGCAGTACTTC.